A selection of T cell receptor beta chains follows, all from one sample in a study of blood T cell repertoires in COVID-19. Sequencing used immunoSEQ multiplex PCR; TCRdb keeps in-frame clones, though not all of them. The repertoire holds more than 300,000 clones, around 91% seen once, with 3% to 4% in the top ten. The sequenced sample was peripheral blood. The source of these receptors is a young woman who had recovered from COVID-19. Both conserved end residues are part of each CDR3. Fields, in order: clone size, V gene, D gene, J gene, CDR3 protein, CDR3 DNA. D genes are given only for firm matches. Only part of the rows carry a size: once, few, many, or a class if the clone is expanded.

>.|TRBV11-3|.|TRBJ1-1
CASSLQPAGSMNTEAFF
TGTGCCAGCAGCTTACAACCCGCAGGAAGCATGAACACTGAAGCTTTCTTT
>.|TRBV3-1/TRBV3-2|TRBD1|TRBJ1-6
CASSQDRRGQGNSPLHF
TGTGCCAGCAGCCAAGATCGGAGGGGGCAAGGTAATTCACCCCTCCACTTT
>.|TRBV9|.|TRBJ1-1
CASSVGRNTEAFF
TGTGCCAGCAGCGTAGGCAGGAACACTGAAGCTTTCTTT
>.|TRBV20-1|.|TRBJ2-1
CSARDRGEQFF
TGCAGTGCTAGAGATCGAGGTGAGCAGTTCTTC
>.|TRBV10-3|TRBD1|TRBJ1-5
CAIRGDRGHQPQHF
TGTGCCATCAGGGGGGACAGGGGACATCAGCCCCAGCATTTT
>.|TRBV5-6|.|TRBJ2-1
CASSFRRGLTYNEQFF
TGTGCCAGCAGCTTTCGCAGGGGCCTTACCTACAATGAGCAGTTCTTC
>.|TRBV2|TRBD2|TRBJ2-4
CASSVGLAGKNIQYF
TGTGCCAGCAGTGTGGGGTTAGCGGGCAAAAACATTCAGTACTTC
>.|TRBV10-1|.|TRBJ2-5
CASRRGGSRNETQYF
TGCGCCAGCAGACGGGGAGGCTCTCGTAACGAGACCCAGTACTTC
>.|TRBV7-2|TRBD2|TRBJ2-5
CASTLAAGRSETQYF
TGTGCCAGCACCCTAGCGGCCGGGAGGAGTGAGACCCAGTACTTC
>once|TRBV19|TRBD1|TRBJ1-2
CASSTQGDRDYGYTF
TGTGCCAGTAGTACCCAGGGGGATAGGGACTATGGCTACACCTTC
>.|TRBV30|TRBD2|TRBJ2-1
CAWSPRIAGTFVDEQFF
TGTGCCTGGAGCCCTAGGATAGCGGGAACTTTTGTCGATGAGCAGTTCTTC
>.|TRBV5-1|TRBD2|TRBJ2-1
CASSVRTSGIMAYNEQFF
TGCGCCAGCAGCGTAAGGACTAGCGGGATCATGGCCTACAATGAGCAGTTCTTC
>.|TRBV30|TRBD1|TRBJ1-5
CAWSSDREQPQHF
TGTGCCTGGAGTTCGGACAGGGAACAGCCCCAGCATTTT
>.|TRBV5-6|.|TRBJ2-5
CASSLNRVTETQYF
TGTGCCAGCAGCTTGAACAGGGTCACAGAGACCCAGTACTTC
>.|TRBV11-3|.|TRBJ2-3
CASSVSGPTDTQYF
TGTGCCAGCAGCGTTAGCGGTCCCACAGATACGCAGTATTTT
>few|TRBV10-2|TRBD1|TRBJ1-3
CASSVAGTANSGNTIYF
TGCGCCAGCAGTGTCGCCGGGACAGCGAACTCTGGAAACACCATATATTTT
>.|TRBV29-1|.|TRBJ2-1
CSVNPGLYNEQFF
TGCAGCGTCAACCCGGGACTTTACAATGAGCAGTTCTTC
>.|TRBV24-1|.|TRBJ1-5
CATSDTRVGSNQPQHF
TGTGCCACCAGTGATACCAGGGTGGGGAGCAATCAGCCCCAGCATTTT
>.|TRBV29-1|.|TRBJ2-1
CSVDGSRGKGNNEQFF
TGCAGCGTTGACGGTTCGCGCGGGAAGGGGAACAATGAGCAGTTCTTC
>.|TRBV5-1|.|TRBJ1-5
CASSLGEGIIDQPQHF
TGCGCCAGCAGCCTAGGGGAGGGCATAATCGATCAGCCCCAGCATTTT
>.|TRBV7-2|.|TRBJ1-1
CASSASNRPMNTEAFF
TGTGCCAGCAGCGCCTCTAACAGGCCCATGAACACTGAAGCTTTCTTT
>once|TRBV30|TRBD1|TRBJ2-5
CAWRDRGETQYF
TGTGCCTGGAGGGACAGGGGAGAGACCCAGTACTTC
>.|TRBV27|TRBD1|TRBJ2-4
CASSLANRDRIRLAKNIQYF
TGTGCCAGCAGTCTGGCGAACCGGGACAGGATACGTTTAGCCAAAAACATTCAGTACTTC
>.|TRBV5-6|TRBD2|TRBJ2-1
CASSSGLVVYEQFF
TGTGCCAGCAGCTCGGGACTAGTAGTCTATGAGCAGTTCTTC
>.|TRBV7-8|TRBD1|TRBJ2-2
CASSTRQGRNTGELFF
TGTGCCAGCAGCACACGACAGGGTCGTAACACCGGGGAGCTGTTTTTT
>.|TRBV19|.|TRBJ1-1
CASSPPGNTEAFF
TGTGCCAGTAGTCCTCCCGGGAACACTGAAGCTTTCTTT
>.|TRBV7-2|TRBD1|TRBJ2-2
CASSSRTGGTGELFF
TGTGCCAGCAGCTCTCGGACAGGGGGCACCGGGGAGCTGTTTTTT
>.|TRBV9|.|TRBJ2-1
CASSAAQGLNEQFF
TGTGCCAGCAGCGCAGCGCAGGGTCTCAATGAGCAGTTCTTC
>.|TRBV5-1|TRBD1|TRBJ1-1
CASRYNRGPIDTEAFF
TGCGCCAGCAGATATAACAGGGGGCCAATTGACACTGAAGCTTTCTTT
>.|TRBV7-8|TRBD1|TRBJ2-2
CASSSHGLDRITGELFF
TGTGCCAGCAGCTCCCATGGGCTGGACAGGATCACCGGGGAGCTGTTTTTT
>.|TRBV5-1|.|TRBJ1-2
CASSLDQRAWGYTF
TGCGCCAGCAGCTTGGATCAGCGCGCTTGGGGCTACACCTTC
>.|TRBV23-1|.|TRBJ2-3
CASSQGSGSTDTQYF
TGCGCCAGCAGTCAAGGGAGCGGTAGCACAGATACGCAGTATTTT
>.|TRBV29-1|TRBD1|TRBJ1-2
CSVGDSFYGYTF
TGCAGCGTGGGGGACAGTTTCTATGGCTACACCTTC
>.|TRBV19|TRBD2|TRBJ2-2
CASSTLRSGTRPNTGELFF
TGTGCCAGTAGTACGCTCAGATCCGGGACTAGACCGAACACCGGGGAGCTGTTTTTT
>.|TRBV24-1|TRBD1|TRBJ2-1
CATSDLSDRGREQFF
TGTGCCACCAGTGATTTGTCGGACAGGGGGCGCGAGCAGTTCTTC
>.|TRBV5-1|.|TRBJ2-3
CASSLRAGVADTQYF
TGCGCCAGCAGCTTGCGGGCAGGGGTGGCAGATACGCAGTATTTT
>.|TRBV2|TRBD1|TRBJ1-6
CATTIGQEPLLPLHF
TGTGCCACCACGATCGGACAGGAGCCCCTTTTACCCCTCCACTTT
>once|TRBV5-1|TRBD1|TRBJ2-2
CASSLVGQGVNTGELFF
TGCGCCAGCAGCTTGGTGGGACAGGGTGTAAACACCGGGGAGCTGTTTTTT
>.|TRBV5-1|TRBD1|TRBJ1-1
CASSLYHGQGTEAFF
TGCGCCAGCAGCTTGTATCACGGACAGGGCACTGAAGCTTTCTTT
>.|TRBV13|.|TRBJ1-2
CASSLKSPPVGYTF
TGTGCCAGCAGCTTAAAATCACCCCCGGTTGGCTACACCTTC
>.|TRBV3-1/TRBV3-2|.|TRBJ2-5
CASSRQESETQYF
TGTGCCAGCAGCCGACAGGAGTCGGAGACCCAGTACTTC
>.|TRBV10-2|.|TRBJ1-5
CASSAVYSNQPQHF
TGCGCCAGCAGTGCGGTTTATAGCAATCAGCCCCAGCATTTT
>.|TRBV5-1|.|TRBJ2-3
CASSFKGGTDTQYF
TGCGCCAGCAGCTTCAAAGGAGGCACAGATACGCAGTATTTT
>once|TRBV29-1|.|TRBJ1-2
CSVGGRGYTF
TGCAGCGTGGGCGGCCGGGGCTACACCTTC
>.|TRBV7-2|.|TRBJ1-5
CASSLTGSNQPQHF
TGTGCCAGCAGCCTCACCGGTAGCAATCAGCCCCAGCATTTT
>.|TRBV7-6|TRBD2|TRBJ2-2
CASSLDPGGPRGELFF
TGTGCCAGCAGCTTAGATCCGGGAGGGCCCCGTGGGGAGCTGTTTTTT
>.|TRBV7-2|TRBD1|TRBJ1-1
CASSLPIHKTGEGTEAFF
TGTGCCAGCAGCTTACCAATACATAAAACAGGGGAAGGCACTGAAGCTTTCTTT
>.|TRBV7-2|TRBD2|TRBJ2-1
CASSLASGRYNEQFF
TGTGCCAGCAGCTTAGCCAGCGGGAGATACAATGAGCAGTTCTTC
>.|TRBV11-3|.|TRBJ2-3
CASSSTGDTDTQYF
TGTGCCAGCAGCAGTACAGGAGACACAGATACGCAGTATTTT
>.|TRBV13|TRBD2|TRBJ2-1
CASSLGLAGGNEQFF
TGTGCCAGCAGCTTAGGACTAGCGGGAGGGAATGAGCAGTTCTTC